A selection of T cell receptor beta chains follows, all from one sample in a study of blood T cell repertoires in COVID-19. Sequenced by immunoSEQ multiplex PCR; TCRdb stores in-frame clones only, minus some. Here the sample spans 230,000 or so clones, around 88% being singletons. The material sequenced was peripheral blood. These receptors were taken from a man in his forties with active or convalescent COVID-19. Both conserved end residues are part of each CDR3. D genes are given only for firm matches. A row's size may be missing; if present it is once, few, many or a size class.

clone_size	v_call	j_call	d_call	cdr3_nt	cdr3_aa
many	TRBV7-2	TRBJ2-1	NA	TGTGCCAGCAGCTTACAACAGGGTGGTGGGGGTGAGCAGTTCTTC	CASSLQQGGGGEQFF
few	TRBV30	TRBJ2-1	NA	TGTGCCTGTCCCCCAGGAGCGGGACACGCCTACAATGAGCAGTTCTTC	CACPPGAGHAYNEQFF
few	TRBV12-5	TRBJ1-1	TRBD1	TGTGCTAGTGGTTTGGACCCGGGACAGGGGATACCTGAAGCTTTCTTT	CASGLDPGQGIPEAFF
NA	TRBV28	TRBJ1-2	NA	TGTGCCAGCAGTCCACGGAACTATGGCTACACCTTC	CASSPRNYGYTF
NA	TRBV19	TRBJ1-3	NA	TGTGCCAGTAGTCAACAGGCTGCTGGAAACACCATATATTTT	CASSQQAAGNTIYF
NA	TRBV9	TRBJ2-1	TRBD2	TGTGCCAGCAGCGTTCGGCTAGCGGGAGATTTGGATGAGCAGTTCTTC	CASSVRLAGDLDEQFF
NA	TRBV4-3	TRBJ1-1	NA	TGCGCCAGCAGCCAAGAGGGGGGACCAGTAGGGTCAGCTTTCTTT	CASSQEGGPVGSAFF
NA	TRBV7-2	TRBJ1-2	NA	TGTGCCAGCAGCTTTTACAGCGGGTATGGCTACACCTTC	CASSFYSGYGYTF
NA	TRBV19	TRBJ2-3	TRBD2	TGTGCCAGTAGTATTATAGCGGGACTGGATGAAGATACGCAGTATTTT	CASSIIAGLDEDTQYF
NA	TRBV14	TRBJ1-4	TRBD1	TGTGCCAGCAGCCAAGAGAACGAGGGACAGGCTAATGAAAAACTGTTTTTT	CASSQENEGQANEKLFF
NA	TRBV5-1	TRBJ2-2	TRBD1	TGCGCCAGCAGCGGGGGACAGGGTAGAACCGGGGAGCTGTTTTTT	CASSGGQGRTGELFF
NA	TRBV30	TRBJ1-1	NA	TGTGCCTGGAGTGGGGACATAGGAACTTTCTTT	CAWSGDIGTFF
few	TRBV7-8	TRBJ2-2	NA	TGTGCCAGCAGCCTCCGTGGACTATCCATGCCCGGGGAGCTGTTTTTT	CASSLRGLSMPGELFF
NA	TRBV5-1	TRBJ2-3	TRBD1	TGCGCCAGCAGCTTACAGGGGGCAGGGGATACGCAGTATTTT	CASSLQGAGDTQYF
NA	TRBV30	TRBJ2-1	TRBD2	TGTGCCTGGAGTGTACTAGCGGGAGAGGTTGAGCAGTTCTTC	CAWSVLAGEVEQFF
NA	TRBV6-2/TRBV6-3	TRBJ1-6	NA	TGTGCCAGCAGTTACTCATCGGGGTATAATTCACCCCTCCACTTT	CASSYSSGYNSPLHF
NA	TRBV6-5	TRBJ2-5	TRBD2	TGTGCCAGCAGTTACCAAGCGGGGGGTGGCTATCGGACCCAGTACTTC	CASSYQAGGGYRTQYF
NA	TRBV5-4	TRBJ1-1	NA	TGTGCCAGCAGCTCACCCGGAGGTGGTCCTGAAGCTTTCTTT	CASSSPGGGPEAFF
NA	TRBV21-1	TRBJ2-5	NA	TGTGCCAGCAGCAATGTCGTAGGCCTACTCACAGGGACCCAGTACTTC	CASSNVVGLLTGTQYF
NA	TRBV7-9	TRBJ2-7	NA	TGTGCCAGCACCTCTATGACAGGAGCCTACGAGCAGTACTTC	CASTSMTGAYEQYF
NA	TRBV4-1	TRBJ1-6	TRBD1	TGCGCCAGCAGCCAAGTAGCCGGGACAGAGAATTCACCCCTCCACTTT	CASSQVAGTENSPLHF
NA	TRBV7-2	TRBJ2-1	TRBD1	TGTGCCAGCAGGTTTACAGGGGGAGCGAACAATGAGCAGTTCTTC	CASRFTGGANNEQFF
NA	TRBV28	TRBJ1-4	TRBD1	TGTGCCAGCAGTCTGGACAGGGGGCTCTCGCTGAATGAAAAACTGTTTTTT	CASSLDRGLSLNEKLFF
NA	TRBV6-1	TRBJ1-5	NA	TGTGCCAGCAGTGAGACAGTGAATAGCAATCAGCCCCAGCATTTT	CASSETVNSNQPQHF
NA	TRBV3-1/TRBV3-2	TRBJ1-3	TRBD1	TGTGCCAGCAACGGGGGACAGGGGGGAAACACCATATATTTT	CASNGGQGGNTIYF
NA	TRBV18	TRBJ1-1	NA	TGTGCCAGCTCAAACTCGCGCCTGGTCGCGACGGGGAAGACTGAAGCTTTCTTT	CASSNSRLVATGKTEAFF
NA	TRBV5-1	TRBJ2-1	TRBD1	TGCGCCAGCAGCTTGGGGGGACAGGCCCAGTACAATGAGCAGTTCTTC	CASSLGGQAQYNEQFF
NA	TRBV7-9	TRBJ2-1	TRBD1	TGTGCCAGCAGCAGCCGGACAGGGTGGGGTGAGCAGTTCTTC	CASSSRTGWGEQFF
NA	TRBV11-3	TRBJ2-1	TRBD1	TGTGCCAGCAGCCTACGGGACAGGGGGTATAATGAGCAGTTCTTC	CASSLRDRGYNEQFF
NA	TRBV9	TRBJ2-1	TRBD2	TGTGCCAGCAGCGATACCGGGACTAGCGAATACAATGAGCAGTTCTTC	CASSDTGTSEYNEQFF
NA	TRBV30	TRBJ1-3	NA	TGTGCCTGGAAAGGGGGACACTCTGGAAACACCATATATTTT	CAWKGGHSGNTIYF
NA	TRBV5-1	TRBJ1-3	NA	TGCGCCAGCAGCCCGGGACTGTCGGGAAACACCATATATTTT	CASSPGLSGNTIYF
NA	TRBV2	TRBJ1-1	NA	TGTGCCAGCAGTGACCCCCAGGGAATAGGGTACACTGAAGCTTTCTTT	CASSDPQGIGYTEAFF
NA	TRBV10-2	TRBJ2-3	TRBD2	TGCGCCAGCACCTTAGGACTAGCGGGGCCCTGGACAGATACGCAGTATTTT	CASTLGLAGPWTDTQYF
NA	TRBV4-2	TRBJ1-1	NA	TGTGCCAGCAGCCACCGGACAGATGCCAACACTGAAGCTTTCTTT	CASSHRTDANTEAFF
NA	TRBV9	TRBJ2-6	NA	TGTGCCAGCAGCGTGAGGGACATTTGGGGCTCTGGGGCCAACGTCCTGACTTTC	CASSVRDIWGSGANVLTF
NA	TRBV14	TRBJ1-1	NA	TGTGCCAGCAGCCCATCATTGGCCAGGGGAGTGGGCACTGAAGCTTTCTTT	CASSPSLARGVGTEAFF
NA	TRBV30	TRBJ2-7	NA	TGTGCCTGGAGTGTACTCTCCTACGAGCAGTACTTC	CAWSVLSYEQYF
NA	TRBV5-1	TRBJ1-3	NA	TGCGCCAGCAGCTTAGGGGGATTTTCTGGAAACACCATATATTTT	CASSLGGFSGNTIYF
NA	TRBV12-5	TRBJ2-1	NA	TGTGCTAGTGGTTTGGACAGGGCCAATGAGCAGTTCTTC	CASGLDRANEQFF
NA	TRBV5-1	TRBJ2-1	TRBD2	TGCGCCAGCAGCTTTCCGGCGGGAGAAGGGGACAATGAGCAGTTCTTC	CASSFPAGEGDNEQFF
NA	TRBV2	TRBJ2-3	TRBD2	TGTGCCAGCCGACTAGCGGGAGATTTGGATACGCAGTATTTT	CASRLAGDLDTQYF
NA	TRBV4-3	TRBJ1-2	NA	TGCGCCAGCAGCCCTCGCCTGGGGGCTGTGGGTGGCTACACCTTC	CASSPRLGAVGGYTF
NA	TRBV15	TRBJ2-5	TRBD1	TGTGCCACCAGCAGAGTAATGGGGACAGGTCAAGAGACCCAGTACTTC	CATSRVMGTGQETQYF
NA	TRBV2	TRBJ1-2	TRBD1	TGTGCCAGCAGAAAACAGGGGTCTCTAACCGTGGGCTACACCTTC	CASRKQGSLTVGYTF
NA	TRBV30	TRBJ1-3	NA	TGTGCCTGGACCATAGGAGGAGGTGGTACCATATATTTT	CAWTIGGGGTIYF
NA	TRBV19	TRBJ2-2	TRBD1	TGTGCCAGTAAGGGTGGACAGGGCGGGTGGTCCGGGGAGCTGTTTTTT	CASKGGQGGWSGELFF
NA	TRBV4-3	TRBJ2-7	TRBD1	TGCGCCAGCAGCCAAGGACTGGCCAGGGGGCGCAACCCCCTCTACGAGCAGTACTTC	CASSQGLARGRNPLYEQYF
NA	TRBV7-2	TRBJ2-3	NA	TGTGCCAGCAGGCGGGGCGGGGTCGGCACAGATACGCAGTATTTT	CASRRGGVGTDTQYF
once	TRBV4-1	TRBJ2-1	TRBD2	TGCGCCAGCAGCCAATTAGGGACTAGCGACTACAATGAGCAGTTCTTC	CASSQLGTSDYNEQFF
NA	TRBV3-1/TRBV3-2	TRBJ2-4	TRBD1	TGTGCCAGCAGCCCCACAGGGGTTTCGGCCAAAAACATTCAGTACTTC	CASSPTGVSAKNIQYF
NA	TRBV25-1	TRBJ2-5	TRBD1	TGTGCCAGCAGCACAGGGGGCTCAGAGACCCAGTACTTC	CASSTGGSETQYF
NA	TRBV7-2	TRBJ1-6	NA	TGTGCCAGCAGATCCGGACAAGAGCATAATTCACCCCTCCACTTT	CASRSGQEHNSPLHF
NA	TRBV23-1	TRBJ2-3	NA	TGCGCCAGCAGTCACGGACGGGAGTACAAAGACACAGATACGCAGTATTTT	CASSHGREYKDTDTQYF
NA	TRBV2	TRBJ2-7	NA	TGTGCCAGCAGTGAAACAGGGACCGTGTCCTACGAGCAGTACTTC	CASSETGTVSYEQYF